The rows below give T cell receptor beta chains drawn from one sample of a study of early T cells in non-severe SARS-CoV-2 infection. MiXCR, applied by TCRdb to the 5' RACE reads, yields one record per CDR3 protein. The sample shows tens of thousands of distinct CDR3 sequences, less than 11% of them seen only once. The material sequenced was whole blood. These TCRs come from an adult who was a healthcare worker with PCR-confirmed SARS-CoV-2 infection or an uninfected control (not recorded which). Both conserved end residues are part of each CDR3. The D gene is left open where the match is weak. Some rows mark clone size as missing; the rest say once, few, many or name a class of expanded clone.

clone_size: many
v_call: TRBV12-3/TRBV12-4
j_call: TRBJ2-2
d_call: TRBD1
cdr3_nt: TGTGCCAGCCAGGGACAGGGGGGCACCGGGGAGCTGTTTTTT
cdr3_aa: CASQGQGGTGELFF

clone_size: .
v_call: TRBV7-3
j_call: TRBJ1-1
d_call: .
cdr3_nt: TGTGCCAGCAGCTTCTTCCAGAACACTGAAGCTTTCTTT
cdr3_aa: CASSFFQNTEAFF

clone_size: .
v_call: TRBV5-6
j_call: TRBJ2-1
d_call: TRBD1
cdr3_nt: TGTGCCAGCAGCTATTATGACAGGGGGACCTACAATGAGCAGTTCTTC
cdr3_aa: CASSYYDRGTYNEQFF

clone_size: many
v_call: TRBV6-2/TRBV6-3
j_call: TRBJ1-1
d_call: TRBD1
cdr3_nt: TGTGCCAGCAGTTACGAAACAGGGGGCTTTGGTGAAGCTTTCTTT
cdr3_aa: CASSYETGGFGEAFF

clone_size: .
v_call: TRBV29-1
j_call: TRBJ2-5
d_call: .
cdr3_nt: TGCAGCGTTGTCAGCAGGGAGACCCAGTACTTC
cdr3_aa: CSVVSRETQYF

clone_size: few
v_call: TRBV15
j_call: TRBJ2-1
d_call: .
cdr3_nt: TGTGCCACCAGCAGACAGTTACCTTACAATGAGCAGTTCTTC
cdr3_aa: CATSRQLPYNEQFF

clone_size: few
v_call: TRBV11-2
j_call: TRBJ2-7
d_call: .
cdr3_nt: TGTGCCAGCACGTTACTAGTTCGCTACGAGCAGTACTTC
cdr3_aa: CASTLLVRYEQYF

clone_size: once
v_call: TRBV7-8
j_call: TRBJ2-1
d_call: TRBD2
cdr3_nt: TGTGCCAGCAGCTTAGGTGGACTAGCTAGCAATGATCAGTTCTTC
cdr3_aa: CASSLGGLASNDQFF

clone_size: .
v_call: TRBV15
j_call: TRBJ2-2
d_call: .
cdr3_nt: TGTGCCACCAGCAGGCCGTACGTCGGGGAGCTGTTTTTT
cdr3_aa: CATSRPYVGELFF

clone_size: .
v_call: TRBV13
j_call: TRBJ2-7
d_call: .
cdr3_nt: TGTGCCAGCAGCTCGGGACGGCACTACGAGCAGTACTTC
cdr3_aa: CASSSGRHYEQYF

clone_size: few
v_call: TRBV28
j_call: TRBJ1-2
d_call: .
cdr3_nt: TGTGCCAGCAACTACAGGACTCTCTATGGCTACACCTTC
cdr3_aa: CASNYRTLYGYTF

clone_size: few
v_call: TRBV25-1
j_call: TRBJ1-4
d_call: .
cdr3_nt: TGTGCCAGCAGTGAATTTCGGGGCAGGGACGAAAAACTGTTTTTT
cdr3_aa: CASSEFRGRDEKLFF

clone_size: .
v_call: TRBV29-1
j_call: TRBJ2-1
d_call: .
cdr3_nt: TGCAGCGTTGATGCGGGGTTGGACAATGAGCAGTTCTTC
cdr3_aa: CSVDAGLDNEQFF

clone_size: .
v_call: TRBV28
j_call: TRBJ2-3
d_call: .
cdr3_nt: TGTGCCAGCAGTTTAAGTGTCACAGATACGCAGTATTTT
cdr3_aa: CASSLSVTDTQYF

clone_size: .
v_call: TRBV7-3
j_call: TRBJ2-7
d_call: .
cdr3_nt: TGTGCCAGCAGCTTAAACAGGGCGTACGAGCAGTACTTC
cdr3_aa: CASSLNRAYEQYF

clone_size: .
v_call: TRBV5-1
j_call: TRBJ1-1
d_call: TRBD1
cdr3_nt: TGCGCCAGCAGCTACGGGACAGGGGGCGAGGTAGCTTTCTTT
cdr3_aa: CASSYGTGGEVAFF

clone_size: many
v_call: TRBV30
j_call: TRBJ2-5
d_call: .
cdr3_nt: TGTGCCTGGAACACCGCGGGGTTGCAAGAGACCCAGTACTTC
cdr3_aa: CAWNTAGLQETQYF

clone_size: .
v_call: TRBV7-8
j_call: TRBJ2-1
d_call: .
cdr3_nt: TGTGCCAGCAGCGATATAGCGACCTCCTACAATGAGCAGTTCTTC
cdr3_aa: CASSDIATSYNEQFF

clone_size: .
v_call: TRBV11-2
j_call: TRBJ2-5
d_call: TRBD2
cdr3_nt: TGTGCCAGCAGCTTAGTTGGAGCGGGGGCCATGTACCAAGAGACCCAGTACTTC
cdr3_aa: CASSLVGAGAMYQETQYF

clone_size: many
v_call: TRBV15
j_call: TRBJ2-1
d_call: .
cdr3_nt: TGTGCCACCACGATGGGCCCCTACAATGAGCAGTTCTTC
cdr3_aa: CATTMGPYNEQFF

clone_size: many
v_call: TRBV7-2
j_call: TRBJ2-5
d_call: .
cdr3_nt: TGTGCCAGCAGCCTAACCCAAGAGACCCAGTACTTC
cdr3_aa: CASSLTQETQYF

clone_size: many
v_call: TRBV19
j_call: TRBJ1-4
d_call: .
cdr3_nt: TGTGCCAGTAAGTCGCGGGCTGAGGACGAAAAACTGTTTTTT
cdr3_aa: CASKSRAEDEKLFF

clone_size: .
v_call: TRBV20-1
j_call: TRBJ2-1
d_call: TRBD2
cdr3_nt: TGCAGTGCCTCCTTGGCTAGCGGGGAATACAATGAGCAGTTCTTC
cdr3_aa: CSASLASGEYNEQFF

clone_size: many
v_call: TRBV7-9
j_call: TRBJ2-1
d_call: .
cdr3_nt: TGTGCCAGCAGCCCCGGCCCCGAGACTAGCTACAATGAGCAGTTCTTC
cdr3_aa: CASSPGPETSYNEQFF

clone_size: many
v_call: TRBV12-5
j_call: TRBJ2-7
d_call: .
cdr3_nt: TGTGCTAGTGGTCCGGGGCTGACCTACGAGCAGTACTTC
cdr3_aa: CASGPGLTYEQYF

clone_size: few
v_call: TRBV19
j_call: TRBJ2-2
d_call: TRBD1
cdr3_nt: TGTGCCAGTAGTATATGGGGACAGACCACCGGGGAGCTGTTTTTT
cdr3_aa: CASSIWGQTTGELFF